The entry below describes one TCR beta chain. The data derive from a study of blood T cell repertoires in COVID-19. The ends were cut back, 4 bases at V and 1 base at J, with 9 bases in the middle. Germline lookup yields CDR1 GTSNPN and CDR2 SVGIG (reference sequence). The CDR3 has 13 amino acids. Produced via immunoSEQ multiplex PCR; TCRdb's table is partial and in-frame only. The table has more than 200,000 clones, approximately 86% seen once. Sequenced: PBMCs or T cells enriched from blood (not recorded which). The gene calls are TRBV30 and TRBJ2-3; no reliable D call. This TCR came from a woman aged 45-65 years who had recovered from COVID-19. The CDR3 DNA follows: TGTGCCTGGAATCCCTCGGGCACAGATACGCAGTATTTT. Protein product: CAWNPSGTDTQYF.